Following are 19 T cell receptor beta chains from one sample sequenced in a study of T cell responses to AZD1222 COVID-19 vaccine. Profiled with immunoSEQ multiplex PCR; TCRdb holds only in-frame clones, not every one. The repertoire has 80,000 to 100,000 clones, more than 80% of them found once; the top ten carry about 13%. The source material was peripheral blood, sampled on day 0 of AZD1222 vaccination. These receptors were obtained from an adult in good health.

The V call is TRBV2, the J call TRBJ1-6; D might be TRBD1 (5 bases). The germline V and J ends were trimmed by 6 bases and 7 bases, with 13 bases remaining between them. Germline V gives CDR1 SNHLY, CDR2 FYNNEI. The CDR3 consists of 14 residues. The CDR3 DNA follows: TGTGCCAGCAGCCCGCCCAGGGAGAATTCACCCCTCCACTTT. The encoded protein is CASSPPRENSPLHF. Variable domain in full (rest from reference TRBV2 and TRBJ1-6): EPEVTQTPSHQVTQMGQEVILRCVPISNHLYFYWYRQILGQKVEFLVSFYNNEISEKSEIFDDQFSVERPDGSNFTLKIRSTKLEDSAMYFCASSPPRENSPLHFGNGTRLTVT.

J is TRBJ2-5 and V is TRBV2, with 14 bases fitting TRBD2. Germline assignment: CDR1 SNHLY and CDR2 FYNNEI. J lost 6 bases, V lost 4 bases, and 10 bases had no gene match. This CDR3 contains 17 residues. The CDR3 spells CASSGAGTSGSRKTQYF. The CDR3, as DNA: TGTGCCAGCAGTGGGGCCGGGACTAGCGGGAGTAGAAAGACCCAGTACTTC.

There are a few counts of this clone. The CDR3 DNA reads TGCGCCAGCAGTGACCCCCTCCAGGGCCCTGAGCAGTTCTTC. Protein sequence: CASSDPLQGPEQFF. This chain uses TRBV10-1 with TRBJ2-1; D may be TRBD1 (5 bases). The CDR3 is 14 amino acids. Trimming left V 3 bases short and J 9 bases short, with 15 bases between. Germline CDR1 is WNHNN and CDR2 is SYGVQD (reference sequence).

This chain links TRBV7-2 with TRBJ1-5; 8 nucleotides line up with TRBD1. The CDR3 loop spans 16 amino acids. Looked up from germline, CDR1 is SGHTA and CDR2 is FQGNSA. After removal of 2 bases from V and 5 bases from J, the junction contained 8 bases not matched to a gene. CDR3 residues: CASSLRPGGVYQPQHF. The CDR3 DNA is TGTGCCAGCAGCTTAAGGCCAGGGGGCGTTTATCAGCCCCAGCATTTT.

The rearrangement uses TRBV6-6 and TRBJ1-5; 7 bases are shared with TRBD1. CDR1 is MNHNY and CDR2 is SVGAGI in the germline V gene (reference sequence). The CDR3 contains 18 residues. Losses at the gene ends were 5 bases for V and 2 bases for J; bases not matched to a gene: 15. CDR3 residues: CASSPNIPGDRGNQPQHF. For the CDR3, the DNA is TGTGCCAGCAGTCCAAACATACCGGGGGACAGAGGCAATCAGCCCCAGCATTTT.

This chain joins TRBV5-1 and TRBJ1-4; the D is unclear. CDR1 SGHRS and CDR2 YFSETQ come from the germline V gene. The V end was cut by 4 bases, the J end by 6 bases, with 13 bases between. The CDR3 contains 14 residues. The CDR3 coding sequence is TGCGCCAGCAGCGCCGAGGTAGGGTATGAAAAACTGTTTTTT. Translation: CASSAEVGYEKLFF. Full variable domain (rest looked up from reference TRBV5-1 and TRBJ1-4): KAGVTQTPRYLIKTRGQQVTLSCSPISGHRSVSWYQQTPGQGLQFLFEYFSETQRNKGNFPGRFSGRQFSNSRSEMNVSTLELGDSALYLCASSAEVGYEKLFFGSGTQLSVL.

The table lists this clone with a few counts. V gene TRBV3-1 (or the pseudogene TRBV3-2) combines with J gene TRBJ2-4; D could derive from TRBD1 or TRBD2 (5 bases each). V was trimmed by 1 base and J by 0 bases, leaving 10 bases between them. The CDR3 has 16 amino acids. CDR1 is LGHDT and CDR2 is YNNKEL in the germline V gene (reference sequence). The CDR3 nucleotides are TGTGCCAGCAGCCAAGGGGACCTGCTAGCCAAAAACATTCAGTACTTC. Its translation: CASSQGDLLAKNIQYF.

The chain recombines TRBV4-1 with TRBJ2-3, with TRBD2 identical over 11 bases. Trimming removed 4 bases from V and 2 bases from J; junction bases left unmatched: 8. CDR1 is MGHRA, CDR2 YSYEKL, per germline. There are 17 residues in the CDR3. The CDR3 DNA sequence: TGCGCCAGCAGCCTGAATAGCGGGGGGGGTATCACAGATACGCAGTATTTT. Its translation: CASSLNSGGGITDTQYF.

V is TRBV30 and J is TRBJ1-1; D is ambiguous. CDR1 is GTSNPN and CDR2 is SVGIG in the germline V gene (reference sequence). This CDR3 has 13 residues. V shed 4 bases and J shed 2 bases, with 11 bases lying between them. The CDR3, as DNA: TGTGCCTGGAAAACTCACAGTAACACTGAAGCTTTCTTT. This translates into CAWKTHSNTEAFF.

This chain joins TRBV28 and TRBJ2-7, with 9 bases fitting TRBD1. The CDR3 has 16 amino acids. Germline V lookup: CDR1 MDHEN, CDR2 SYDVKM. Losses at the gene ends were 6 bases for V and 1 base for J; bases not matched to a gene: 10. Here the CDR3 reads CASRYSGTGTSYEQYF. Written as DNA, the CDR3 is TGTGCCAGCAGATACTCCGGGACAGGGACTTCCTACGAGCAGTACTTC.

V is TRBV7-2 and J is TRBJ2-3; D perhaps matches TRBD2 (7 bases). This CDR3 is 16 amino acids long. Deletions cut 3 bases from V and 8 bases from J, with 21 bases between. CDR1 and CDR2 (germline): SGHTA, FQGNSA. CDR3 protein: CASSLSVGGAQSTQYF. CDR3 DNA: TGTGCCAGCAGCTTGAGCGTAGGGGGGGCCCAATCTACGCAGTATTTT.

The chain employs TRBV18 and TRBJ1-3; 7 bases match TRBD1. The J segment lost 2 bases and the V segment lost 6 bases, leaving 7 bases of the junction unmatched. This CDR3 region has 15 residues. Germline CDR1 is KGHSH and CDR2 is LQKENI. In DNA form, the CDR3 reads TGTGCCAGCTCGTCACAGGGGCAGACTGGAAACACCATATATTTT. It is translated as CASSSQGQTGNTIYF.

The rearrangement uses TRBV29-1 and TRBJ1-2, with unresolved D. The CDR3 length is 15 residues. Germline V gene sequence: CDR1 SQVTM, CDR2 ANQGSEA. Trimming took off 0 bases at V and 0 bases at J, with 11 bases between the two ends. Here the CDR3 reads CSVEEFGQSNYGYTF. In DNA form, the CDR3 reads TGCAGCGTTGAAGAATTTGGGCAGTCTAACTATGGCTACACCTTC.

The chain joins TRBV7-9 to TRBJ2-7; the D gene is possibly TRBD1 (6 bases). The CDR3 sequence is 15 residues long. The germline V gene has CDR1 SEHNR and CDR2 FQNEAQ (reference sequence). Trimming stripped 5 bases from V and 1 base from J, with 15 bases between. The CDR3 is CASSLTGKGSYEQYF. CDR3 nucleotide sequence: TGTGCCAGCAGCCTTACAGGGAAGGGGTCCTACGAGCAGTACTTC.

The V call is TRBV2, the J call TRBJ2-7, with D perhaps TRBD1 (6 bases). Germline V gene data show CDR1 as SNHLY and CDR2 as FYNNEI. The CDR3 is 13 residues long. V shed 5 bases and J shed 2 bases, with 10 bases lying between them. The CDR3 DNA is TGTGCCAGCAGTAGGTACAGGGCCTACGAGCAGTACTTC. Protein: CASSRYRAYEQYF.

V and J are TRBV19 and TRBJ2-1; D possibly corresponds to TRBD1 (6 bases). The V end was cut by 3 bases, the J end by 12 bases, with 12 bases between. There are 12 residues in the CDR3. CDR1 is LNHDA, CDR2 SQIVND, per germline (reference sequence). The CDR3 loop reads CASSIDRLGQFF. The CDR3 DNA reads as TGTGCCAGTAGTATTGACAGGCTTGGGCAGTTCTTC.

About this clone: The identical CDR3 is also encoded by other nucleotide sequences in the sample. The chain joins TRBV30 to TRBJ1-5, with a possible D match to TRBD1 (5 bases). The germline gives CDR1 GTSNPN, CDR2 SVGIG (reference sequence). V lost 3 bases and J lost 4, with 10 bases in between. The CDR3 consists of 13 residues. The CDR3 is CAWSGGVNQPQHF. The CDR3 DNA sequence: TGTGCCTGGAGCGGGGGGGTTAATCAGCCCCAGCATTTT.

The CDR3 here is CASSQGPTINSPLHF. The CDR3 region has the DNA TGTGCCAGCAGCCAGGGACCGACGATCAATTCACCCCTCCACTTT. V gene TRBV3-1 (or the pseudogene TRBV3-2) combines with J gene TRBJ1-6; TRBD1 might be the D (5 bases). The germline gives CDR1 LGHDT, CDR2 YNNKEL (reference sequence). CDR3 length: 15 amino acids. The V end lost 3 bases, the J end lost 7 bases, and 13 bases lay between the germline ends.

The chain employs TRBV19 and TRBJ1-2; D not certain. Trimming removed 3 bases at V and 8 bases at J, with 10 bases between. Germline V lookup: CDR1 LNHDA, CDR2 SQIVND (reference sequence). The length of the CDR3 is 12 residues. CDR3 in amino acids: CASSIPRRGYTF. Written as DNA, the CDR3 is TGTGCCAGTAGTATTCCTCGGAGAGGCTACACCTTC.